These 14 T cell receptor beta chains originate from one sample sequenced in a study of blood T cell repertoires in COVID-19. Only in-frame clones appear in the TCRdb table, and some are missing; sequencing was by immunoSEQ multiplex PCR. This table has some 110,000 clones, more than 75% appearing once. Material: peripheral blood. The receptors stem from a man in his forties or fifties with acute or convalescent COVID-19.

The gene calls are TRBV19 and TRBJ2-3; possibly TRBD2 for D (5 bases). This CDR3 has 13 amino acids. V was cut by 0 bases and J by 7 bases, with 8 bases left in between. Germline-derived CDR1 and CDR2 are LNHDA and SQIVND (reference sequence). The chain's CDR3 is CASSIEVAYTQYF. CDR3 nucleotide sequence: TGTGCCAGTAGTATAGAGGTAGCGTATACGCAGTATTTT.

The chain has TRBV28 and TRBJ2-5; no clear D. Looked up from germline, CDR1 is MDHEN and CDR2 is SYDVKM. The CDR3 runs to 14 residues. V gave up 4 bases and J gave up 2 bases, with 11 bases separating them. This chain's CDR3 is CASSYTAAQETQYF. Here the CDR3 DNA reads TGTGCCAGCAGTTATACGGCGGCTCAAGAGACCCAGTACTTC.

The J gene is TRBJ1-1, the V gene TRBV19; 9 bases match TRBD1. The CDR3 loop spans 15 amino acids. The germline CDR1 and CDR2 sequences are LNHDA and SQIVND (reference sequence). The V and J ends lost 6 bases and 1 base, in that order; junction bases with no gene match: 6. CDR3 nucleotide sequence: TGTGCCAGTAGGGCTAGGACAGGGGAGAACACTGAAGCTTTCTTT. Translating gives CASRARTGENTEAFF.

DNA of the CDR3: TGTGCCTGGGAGTGGGGCGGCCCCTCAGCTGGGCGCTACGAGCAGTACTTC. It is translated as CAWEWGGPSAGRYEQYF. The chain couples TRBV30 to TRBJ2-7; a weak D match, TRBD1 (5 bases). This CDR3 comprises 17 residues. V was trimmed by 5 bases and J by 3 bases, leaving 26 bases between them. CDR1 and CDR2 (germline): GTSNPN, SVGIG (reference sequence). Complete variable domain (other parts from reference TRBV30 and TRBJ2-7): SQTIHQWPATLVQPVGSPLSLECTVEGTSNPNLYWYRQAAGRGLQLLFYSVGIGQISSEVPQNLSASRPQDRQFILSSKKLLLSDSGFYLCAWEWGGPSAGRYEQYFGPGTRLTVT.

The genes are TRBV14 and TRBJ2-7; TRBD1 is a possible D gene (6 bases). Between the trimmed V and J ends, which lost 0 bases and 2 bases, there was a span of 8 bases. The CDR3 length is 14 residues. Germline V CDR1 and CDR2: SGHDN, FVKESK. CDR3 sequence: CASSQDQGPYEQYF. Written as DNA, the CDR3 is TGTGCCAGCAGCCAAGATCAGGGGCCCTACGAGCAGTACTTC.

This clone was observed many times. The chain recombines TRBV6-6 with TRBJ2-7; 7 nucleotides agree with TRBD2. Germline-derived CDR1 and CDR2 are MNHNY and SVGAGI (reference sequence). With V trimmed by 7 bases and J by 8 bases, 5 bases remained unmatched. The CDR3 has 11 amino acids. The CDR3: CASTLGGKQYF. CDR3 nucleotides: TGTGCCAGCACCCTCGGGGGGAAGCAGTACTTC.

The V and J genes are TRBV5-1 and TRBJ2-1; D call uncertain. This CDR3 is 15 amino acids long. Trimming pared 0 bases from V and 5 bases from J, leaving 12 bases between. Germline loops: CDR1 SGHRS, CDR2 YFSETQ. CDR3 protein: CASSLGGQNDNEQFF. As DNA, the CDR3 is TGCGCCAGCAGCTTGGGTGGGCAGAACGACAATGAGCAGTTCTTC.

The V call is TRBV9, the J call TRBJ2-1; D gene ambiguous. The V gene's germline CDR1 is SGDLS and CDR2 YYNGEE. This CDR3 region has 14 residues. The V end was cut by 6 bases, the J end by 0 bases, with 10 bases between. DNA of the CDR3: TGTGCCAGCAATCGCGGTAGCTCCTACAATGAGCAGTTCTTC. The encoded protein is CASNRGSSYNEQFF.

The chain employs TRBV6-4 and TRBJ2-3; 8 bases map to TRBD2. CDR3 length: 15 residues. With V trimmed by 0 bases and J by 4 bases, 3 bases remained unmatched. In germline, CDR1 is MRHNA, CDR2 SNTAGT. CDR3 bases: TGTGCCAGCAGTGACTCGACGGGGGGGGCAGATACGCAGTATTTT. The encoded protein is CASSDSTGGADTQYF.

The rearrangement joins TRBV19 to TRBJ1-4; D is unresolved. V shed 0 bases and J shed 6 bases, with 11 bases lying between them. CDR3 length: 15 amino acids. Germline V lookup: CDR1 LNHDA, CDR2 SQIVND (reference sequence). CDR3 sequence: CASSIDTQVDEKLFF. The CDR3 region has the DNA TGTGCCAGTAGTATAGATACCCAGGTGGATGAAAAACTGTTTTTT.

The rearrangement joins TRBV30 to TRBJ2-7, with D tentatively TRBD2 (6 bases). Germline CDR1 GTSNPN, CDR2 SVGIG (reference sequence). The CDR3 consists of 14 residues. Deletions cut 0 bases from V and 1 base from J, with 10 bases between. CDR3 in DNA: TGTGCCTGGAGTGTCGGAGGACTATCCTACGAGCAGTACTTC. Translation: CAWSVGGLSYEQYF.

The V and J genes are TRBV5-1 and TRBJ2-1, with TRBD1 matching 7 bases. The length of the CDR3 is 15 residues. V lost 3 bases and J lost 4; bases outside the gene matches: 7. Per germline, CDR1 SGHRS and CDR2 YFSETQ. The CDR3 region has the DNA TGCGCCAGCAGCTCACAGGGGAAAGGGTACAATGAGCAGTTCTTC. The encoded protein is CASSSQGKGYNEQFF.

The chain carries TRBV2 and TRBJ2-1; TRBD2 matches 9 bases. J lost 0 bases, V lost 4 bases, and 13 bases had no gene match. This CDR3 spans 19 amino acids. The germline gives CDR1 SNHLY, CDR2 FYNNEI. CDR3 coding DNA: TGTGCCAGCAGTGGATGGTACATCAGCGGGAGGAGCTCCTACAATGAGCAGTTCTTC. Amino acids: CASSGWYISGRSSYNEQFF.

The chain uses TRBV4-2 and TRBJ2-1, with D possibly being TRBD2 (6 bases). Trimming stripped 0 bases from V and 10 bases from J, with 10 bases between. The CDR3 has 13 amino acids. Germline CDR1 LGHNA, CDR2 YNFKEQ. The CDR3 spells CASSQDGAGEQFF. The CDR3 DNA follows: TGTGCCAGCAGCCAAGATGGTGCGGGGGAGCAGTTCTTC.